Sequencing of this T cell receptor (beta chain) was carried out in a study of PD-L1 blockade in urothelial cancer. The study, taken as a whole, reports: Patients who had durable benefit saw their tumor-associated blood clones expand more at 3 weeks.

The assay was immunoSEQ multiplex PCR, and TCRdb's table has in-frame clones only and misses some. In the table there are about 55,000 clones, roughly 80% of which are singletons. Turning to this clone: Its antigen is unidentified.

The time point here: pretreatment peripheral blood. The specimen comprised PBMCs, sampled around atezolizumab (anti-PD-L1) treatment. The source is a man aged 45-60 years with urothelial cancer.

The CDR3 sequence is CAISEFAGGQGDTQYF. The CDR3 nucleotides read TGTGCCATCAGTGAGTTTGCGGGGGGGCAGGGAGATACGCAGTATTTT. The rearrangement uses TRBV10-3 and TRBJ2-3, with TRBD2 identical over 9 bases. V gave up 1 base and J gave up 5 bases; unmatched junction bases: 7. Germline CDR1 reads ENHRY; CDR2 reads SYGVKD. The CDR3 is 16 residues long.